This T cell receptor beta chain was captured by sequencing in a study of T cell changes during pregnancy in multiple sclerosis. The CDR3 consists of 14 residues. Per germline, CDR1 MNHEY and CDR2 SVGAGI. Germline trimming cut 6 bases from V and 0 bases from J; bases unmatched to any gene: 4. This table comes from immunoSEQ multiplex PCR, and its TCRdb copy is limited to in-frame clones, with some not included. In the table there are about 40,000 clones, roughly nine tenths of which are singletons. This chain links TRBV6-5 with TRBJ1-1; 7 bases align to TRBD1. The sample here was CD4+ T cells from peripheral blood mononuclear cells, taken before pregnancy. The sequence was collected from a female donor with multiple sclerosis, enrolled in a pregnancy study. The CDR3 loop is CASRGDRLNTEAFF. The DNA of the CDR3 is TGTGCCAGCAGAGGGGACAGATTGAACACTGAAGCTTTCTTT.